A selection of T cell receptor beta chains follows, all from one sample in a study of T cell responses to AZD1222 COVID-19 vaccine. Method: immunoSEQ multiplex PCR; TCRdb's copy keeps in-frame clones and lacks some. In the table there are fewer than 85,000 clones, around 86% of which are singletons. The starting material was peripheral blood, obtained 28 days after the second AZD1222 dose. These receptors came from an adult who received the AZD1222 COVID-19 vaccine. The CDR3 runs from the conserved cysteine through the conserved F or W. D genes are given only for firm matches. Expanded clones get a size class; other rows say once, few or many, or leave the size out.

j_call clone_size d_call v_call cdr3_nt cdr3_aa
TRBJ1-1 . TRBD1 TRBV30 TGTGCCTGGAGTCGGCAGGGGGTAGAAGCTTTCTTT CAWSRQGVEAFF
TRBJ1-6 . . TRBV6-1 TGTGCCAGCAGTGAACAGAGCTCCTATAATTCACCCCTCCACTTT CASSEQSSYNSPLHF
TRBJ1-1 . TRBD1 TRBV6-2/TRBV6-3 TGTGCCAGCAGTTCTTACACAGGGGCAAACACTGAAGCTTTCTTT CASSSYTGANTEAFF
TRBJ2-2 . TRBD2 TRBV3-1/TRBV3-2 TGTGCCAGCAACCAGGGCGGGGGGGCTGGCGGGGAGCTGTTTTTT CASNQGGGAGGELFF
TRBJ1-5 . . TRBV30 TGTGCCTGGAACCGCCGGGGGGGCAATCAGCCCCAGCATTTT CAWNRRGGNQPQHF
TRBJ2-1 . . TRBV27 TGTGCCAGCAGTTCAGACTACAATGAGCAGTTCTTC CASSSDYNEQFF
TRBJ1-6 . . TRBV3-1/TRBV3-2 TGTGCCAGCACCTTGGGCTATAATCTCCTCCATTCACCCCTCCACTTT CASTLGYNLLHSPLHF
TRBJ2-3 . TRBD1 TRBV29-1 TGCAGCGTGACAGGGGGGAACCCAGATACGCAGTATTTT CSVTGGNPDTQYF
TRBJ1-1 . . TRBV5-1 TGCGCCAGCAGCTTGGACACTGAAGCTTTCTTT CASSLDTEAFF
TRBJ1-2 . . TRBV7-2 TGTGCCAGCAGCTTAGTGGCGACAGATGACGGCTACACCTTC CASSLVATDDGYTF
TRBJ1-5 . . TRBV7-2 TGTGCCAGCAGCTTAGTTTCACAGGGCGGAGTTCAGCCCCAGCATTTT CASSLVSQGGVQPQHF
TRBJ1-3 . . TRBV30 TGTGCCTGGAGTGTTTTGAATGTAAACACCATATATTTT CAWSVLNVNTIYF
TRBJ1-1 . . TRBV7-8 TGTGCCAGCAGCTTAATGGTTATTCAGAACACTGAAGCTTTCTTT CASSLMVIQNTEAFF
TRBJ2-2 . . TRBV28 TGTGCCAGCAGTTCCCAGCGGGCGAACTCCGGGGAGCTGTTTTTT CASSSQRANSGELFF
TRBJ1-2 . . TRBV6-5 TGTGCCAGCGGCGAATCCGCTATATCCTATGGCTACACCTTC CASGESAISYGYTF
TRBJ2-7 . . TRBV29-1 TGCAGCGTTGAAGGGCGGGACAGCTACGAGCAGTACTTC CSVEGRDSYEQYF
TRBJ2-3 . TRBD2 TRBV3-1/TRBV3-2 TGTGCCAGCAGCCAGAATCGTGAACTAGCGGGTCCAGATACGCAGTATTTT CASSQNRELAGPDTQYF
TRBJ1-6 . . TRBV6-2/TRBV6-3 TGTGCCAGCAGTTACTCGGCGTATAATTCACCCCTCCACTTT CASSYSAYNSPLHF
TRBJ1-6 few . TRBV4-1 TGCGCCAGCAGCCAAGAGATCCAAGGCTCCTATAATTCACCCCTCCACTTT CASSQEIQGSYNSPLHF
TRBJ2-3 . . TRBV5-1 TGCGCCAGCAGCTTGACATCTGGGATCACAGATACGCAGTATTTT CASSLTSGITDTQYF
TRBJ2-5 . . TRBV7-3 TGTGCCAGCAGCTCAGATTTGGGGGATCAAGAGACCCAGTACTTC CASSSDLGDQETQYF
TRBJ1-2 . TRBD1 TRBV30 TGTGCCTGGAAAACCCGAATGACAGGGGGCCACTATGGCTACACCTTC CAWKTRMTGGHYGYTF
TRBJ1-2 . . TRBV5-6 TGTGCCAGCAGCTTGTTACCCGTCGATGGCTACACCTTC CASSLLPVDGYTF